These 32 T cell receptor beta chains were sequenced from one sample in a study of control samples from healthy donors and cancer patients. The protocol was immunoSEQ multiplex PCR, while the TCRdb copy is restricted to in-frame clones and leaves out a portion. The sample shows 110,000 to 150,000 clones, about 90% of them seen only once. The sequencing sample was made of blood. The source of these receptors is a man between 18 and 35 years old in good health.

This clone was observed a handful of times. The junction departs from the called germline gene at one end, perhaps through a read error. This rearrangement joins TRBV6-2 or TRBV6-3 to TRBJ2-5, with 13 bases fitting TRBD2. Germline CDR1 is MNHEY and CDR2 is SVGEGT. The CDR3 sequence is 14 residues long. In nucleotides, the CDR3 is TGTGCCAGCAGTACCGGACTAGCGGGGGCTAGGTGCCACTTC. This codes for CASSTGLAGARCHF.

This clone was detected only once. The rearrangement joins TRBV12-3 or TRBV12-4 to TRBJ1-2; D is possibly TRBD1 (5 bases). The CDR3 has 13 residues. V lost 6 bases, J lost 2 bases, and 10 bases lay in between. The CDR3 sequence is CASRGTVNYGYTF. DNA of the CDR3: TGTGCCAGCAGGGGGACTGTGAACTATGGCTACACCTTC.

The chain couples TRBV2 to TRBJ2-1, with a weak D call TRBD2 (6 bases). Germline loops: CDR1 SNHLY, CDR2 FYNNEI. The CDR3 sequence is 14 residues long. The V and J ends lost 8 bases and 0 bases respectively, with 11 bases between them. The CDR3 sequence: CASWSGDSYNEQFF. The CDR3 DNA sequence: TGTGCCAGCTGGTCGGGAGACTCCTACAATGAGCAGTTCTTC.

This chain joins TRBV5-1 and TRBJ2-1; tentative D call: TRBD2 (6 bases). Germline-derived CDR1 and CDR2 are SGHRS and YFSETQ. The V gene lost 0 bases and the J gene lost 4 bases, with 14 bases spanning the gap. The CDR3 loop spans 16 amino acids. The CDR3 region is CASSLGSRGGYNEQFF. CDR3 DNA sequence: TGCGCCAGCAGCTTGGGATCGCGGGGCGGGTACAATGAGCAGTTCTTC. The variable domain in full, completed from reference TRBV5-1 and TRBJ2-1, reads KAGVTQTPRYLIKTRGQQVTLSCSPISGHRSVSWYQQTPGQGLQFLFEYFSETQRNKGNFPGRFSGRQFSNSRSEMNVSTLELGDSALYLCASSLGSRGGYNEQFFGPGTRLTVL.

The rearrangement joins TRBV11-2 to TRBJ1-1; unclear D gene. The CDR3 totals 13 residues. Trimming removed 1 base from V and 1 base from J, with 4 bases in between. CDR1 SGHAT and CDR2 FQNNGV come from the germline V gene. The CDR3: CASSLAGNTEAFF. In DNA, the CDR3 is TGTGCCAGCAGCTTAGCCGGGAACACTGAAGCTTTCTTT.

V and J are TRBV5-8 and TRBJ1-1, with a possible D match to TRBD1 (5 bases). This CDR3 comprises 15 residues. Trimming removed 6 bases from V and 0 bases from J, with 15 bases in between. Germline CDR1 SGHTS, CDR2 YDEGEE. The CDR3 protein is CASKLPGSLNTEAFF. The CDR3 region has the DNA TGTGCCAGCAAGCTTCCAGGGTCTCTGAACACTGAAGCTTTCTTT.

The V and J genes are TRBV21-1 and TRBJ2-5. TRBV21-1 counts as a pseudogene. This CDR3 is built from 14 residues. Here the CDR3 reads CASSQKGGNETQYF. Here the CDR3 DNA reads TGTGCCAGCAGCCAAAAAGGGGGGAACGAGACCCAGTACTTC.

The V call is TRBV6-1, the J call TRBJ1-5; D is perhaps TRBD1 (6 bases). The CDR3 contains 15 residues. Looked up from germline, CDR1 is MNHNS and CDR2 is SASEGT. Trimming cost V 1 base and J 1 base, with 8 bases left between them. CDR3 region: CASSEERGSNQPQHF. The CDR3 bases are TGTGCCAGCAGTGAAGAAAGGGGGAGCAATCAGCCCCAGCATTTT.

The chain carries TRBV5-1 and TRBJ2-1; TRBD2 matches 7 bases. CDR3 length: 13 residues. Germline V gene sequence: CDR1 SGHRS, CDR2 YFSETQ. V shed 6 bases, J shed 7 bases, and the junction held 7 bases outside the gene matches. Written as DNA, the CDR3 is TGCGCCAGCACCGGACTAGGGCGGAATGAGCAGTTCTTC. As protein: CASTGLGRNEQFF.

This clone showed up just a few times. This chain links TRBV3-1 (or the pseudogene TRBV3-2) with TRBJ1-3, with TRBD1 matching 7 bases. Germline V gene data show CDR1 as LGHDT and CDR2 as YNNKEL (reference sequence). This CDR3 comprises 16 residues. With 6 bases clipped from V and 3 bases from J, the junction kept 11 bases outside the gene matches. CDR3 in amino acids: CASSPGQRLNGNTIYF. In nucleotides, the CDR3 is TGTGCCAGCAGTCCGGGACAGCGTCTAAATGGAAACACCATATATTTT.

Only one count was recorded for this clone. V usage is TRBV5-1 and J usage is TRBJ1-4, with 10 bases matching TRBD1. Looked up from germline, CDR1 is SGHRS and CDR2 is YFSETQ. This CDR3 has 17 amino acids. V dropped 5 bases and J dropped 7; count of bases not matched to a gene: 14. CDR3 DNA: TGCGCCAGCAGTCGCGGGACAGGGGAAAAACTCGGTGAAAAACTGTTTTTT. It is translated as CASSRGTGEKLGEKLFF.

The genes are TRBV11-1 and TRBJ2-1, with TRBD1 matching 7 bases. V shed 0 bases and J 5 bases; nucleotides not matched to a gene: 4. CDR1 is SGHAT and CDR2 is FQDESV in the germline V gene (reference sequence). The CDR3 consists of 15 residues. The CDR3 protein is CASSLASQGDNEQFF. CDR3 bases: TGTGCCAGCAGCTTAGCGTCCCAGGGGGACAATGAGCAGTTCTTC.

The chain carries TRBV27 and TRBJ1-3, with D hard to call. V lost 8 bases to trimming and J lost 11 bases, with 19 bases between them. From germline, CDR1 is MNHEY and CDR2 SMNVEV (reference sequence). This CDR3 contains 13 residues. CDR3 DNA sequence: TGTGCCAGCGGCTCTACTGTCGTCGGTCCCATATATTTT. Translating gives CASGSTVVGPIYF.

The chain joins TRBV5-1 to TRBJ2-2; D might be TRBD1 or TRBD2, each matching 7 bases. The CDR3 has 17 amino acids. CDR1 is SGHRS, CDR2 YFSETQ, per germline. The V and J ends lost 4 bases and 4 bases respectively, with 20 bases between them. The CDR3 nucleotides are TGCGCCAGCAGCCCGCAGGGGGGGAATCTTATCACCGGGGAGCTGTTTTTT. Amino acids: CASSPQGGNLITGELFF. The full variable domain, rest sourced from reference TRBV5-1 and TRBJ2-2, is KAGVTQTPRYLIKTRGQQVTLSCSPISGHRSVSWYQQTPGQGLQFLFEYFSETQRNKGNFPGRFSGRQFSNSRSEMNVSTLELGDSALYLCASSPQGGNLITGELFFGEGSRLTVL.

The chain uses TRBV9 and TRBJ2-3; D uncertain. The CDR3 extends over 14 amino acids. Germline V lookup: CDR1 SGDLS, CDR2 YYNGEE. Trimming took off 0 bases at V and 1 base at J, with 6 bases between the two ends. In nucleotides, the CDR3 is TGTGCCAGCAGCGTAGAGTTTGGCACAGATACGCAGTATTTT. Its protein is CASSVEFGTDTQYF.

The rearrangement joins TRBV7-9 to TRBJ2-5, with no clear D. CDR3 size: 14 residues. Trimming removed 5 bases from V and 5 bases from J, with 15 bases in between. Germline loops: CDR1 SEHNR, CDR2 FQNEAQ (reference sequence). CDR3 loop: CASSPSFGWETQYF. The CDR3 coding sequence is TGTGCCAGCAGCCCTAGTTTCGGGTGGGAGACCCAGTACTTC. Using reference TRBV7-9 and TRBJ2-5 for the parts outside the CDR3, the full variable domain is DTGVSQNPRHKITKRGQNVTFRCDPISEHNRLYWYRQTLGQGPEFLTYFQNEAQLEKSRLLSDRFSAERPKGSFSTLEIQRTEQGDSAMYLCASSPSFGWETQYFGPGTRLLVL.

The chain recombines TRBV27 with TRBJ1-4; weak D call: TRBD1 (5 bases). CDR3 length equals 15 residues. Germline-derived CDR1 and CDR2 are MNHEY and SMNVEV (reference sequence). The germline V and J ends were trimmed by 2 bases and 8 bases, with 15 bases remaining between them. The CDR3 protein is CASSLLGQSIEKLFF. DNA for the CDR3: TGTGCCAGCAGTTTACTAGGACAATCGATAGAAAAACTGTTTTTT. Based on the CDR3 plus reference TRBV27 and TRBJ1-4, the full variable domain is EAQVTQNPRYLITVTGKKLTVTCSQNMNHEYMSWYRQDPGLGLRQIYYSMNVEVTDKGDVPEGYKVSRKEKRNFPLILESPSPNQTSLYFCASSLLGQSIEKLFFGSGTQLSVL.

This clone was recorded only once. The chain is built from TRBV19 and TRBJ1-2; D is unresolved. The germline V and J ends were trimmed by 6 bases and 4 bases, with 9 bases remaining between them. CDR3 length: 12 residues. CDR1 is LNHDA and CDR2 is SQIVND in the germline V gene (reference sequence). CDR3 DNA sequence: TGTGCCAGTAGCAGCGACATCTATGGCTACACCTTC. Amino acid sequence: CASSSDIYGYTF.

The CDR3 DNA reads TGTGCCAGCAGCCCGGGACCGAACACCGGGGAGCTGTTTTTT. Its translation is CASSPGPNTGELFF. The rearrangement uses TRBV6-5 and TRBJ2-2, with D perhaps assigned TRBD1 or TRBD2 (5 bases each). The CDR3 is 14 residues long. V was shortened by 6 bases and J by 0 bases, with 8 bases between the two germline ends. Per the germline V gene, CDR1 is MNHEY and CDR2 is SVGAGI.

The V and J genes are TRBV7-3 and TRBJ2-2; 10 nucleotides agree with TRBD2. The CDR3 spans 16 residues. Germline CDR1 SGHTA, CDR2 FQGTGA. V shed 5 bases, J shed 6 bases, and the junction held 9 bases outside the gene matches. CDR3 DNA: TGTGCCAGCAGCCCCCAGAGCGGGGGGGCCTCCGGGGAGCTGTTTTTT. As protein: CASSPQSGGASGELFF.

CDR3 sequence reads: CASSHGLAGETQYF. Here the CDR3 DNA reads TGTGCCAGCAGCCACGGACTAGCTGGGGAGACCCAGTACTTC. The chain uses TRBV3-1 (or the pseudogene TRBV3-2) and TRBJ2-5, with 8 bases aligning to TRBD2. The V gene end was trimmed by 3 bases and the J gene end by 5 bases; junction bases not matched to a gene: 5. In germline, CDR1 is LGHDT, CDR2 YNNKEL (reference sequence). The CDR3 extends over 14 amino acids.

This chain connects TRBV5-1 to TRBJ2-1; 10 bases map to TRBD2. This CDR3 contains 15 residues. From germline, CDR1 is SGHRS and CDR2 YFSETQ. The V and J ends lost 4 bases and 3 bases, in that order; junction bases with no gene match: 4. CDR3 nucleotide sequence: TGCGCCAGCAGCCTCGGGACTAGCGTCTACAATGAGCAGTTCTTC. This gives the protein CASSLGTSVYNEQFF.

The chain is built from TRBV15 and TRBJ1-4; D call uncertain. Trimming took 0 bases from V and 11 from J, leaving 7 bases between them. The length of the CDR3 is 12 residues. CDR1 and CDR2 from the germline V gene are LNHNV and YYDKDF (reference sequence). The CDR3 region is CATSRDGRKLFF. The CDR3 DNA reads as TGTGCCACCAGCAGAGATGGGAGGAAACTGTTTTTT.

This chain joins TRBV4-3 and TRBJ2-3; TRBD2 might be the D (6 bases). Trimming shortened V by 0 bases and J by 5 bases, and 9 bases separated the two germline ends. The CDR3 runs to 14 residues. Germline V gene data show CDR1 as LGHNA and CDR2 as YSLEER. The CDR3 region has the DNA TGCGCCAGCAGCCAAGAATCGGGGGAAGATACGCAGTATTTT. It yields the protein CASSQESGEDTQYF.

J is TRBJ1-1 and V is TRBV6-5; possibly TRBD1 for D (6 bases). V lost 0 bases, J lost 3 bases, and 11 bases lay in between. Germline CDR1 reads MNHEY; CDR2 reads SVGAGI. The CDR3 has 15 residues. In DNA form, the CDR3 reads TGTGCCAGCAGTTACTCGGTACAGGGAGACACTGAAGCTTTCTTT. It codes for CASSYSVQGDTEAFF.

The chain is built from TRBV6-6 and TRBJ1-1; the match to TRBD1 covers 10 bases. The CDR3 is 15 residues long. Germline CDR1 is MNHNY and CDR2 is SVGAGI (reference sequence). The ends lost 6 bases at V and 3 bases at J; junction bases unmatched: 7. The CDR3 region has the DNA TGTGCCAGCAGGTTCGACAGGGGGCAAGACACTGAAGCTTTCTTT. This translates into CASRFDRGQDTEAFF.

J is TRBJ1-2 and V is TRBV6-1; D not resolved. The CDR3 is 13 amino acids. V gave up 1 base and J gave up 7 bases, with 10 bases separating them. CDR1 and CDR2 (germline): MNHNS, SASEGT. This chain's CDR3 is CASSEVDGSGYTF. The CDR3, as DNA: TGTGCCAGCAGTGAAGTTGATGGGAGTGGCTACACCTTC.

The chain uses TRBV6-5 and TRBJ1-1; D is uncertain. Between the trimmed V and J ends, which lost 6 bases and 2 bases, there was a span of 10 bases. CDR3 length equals 13 residues. Germline V gives CDR1 MNHEY, CDR2 SVGAGI. The CDR3 region is CASRIKRNTEAFF. For the CDR3, the DNA is TGTGCCAGCAGAATAAAACGTAACACTGAAGCTTTCTTT.

This chain uses TRBV6-5 with TRBJ2-5; D is ambiguous. The CDR3 runs 14 residues. Germline V lookup: CDR1 MNHEY, CDR2 SVGAGI. The germline V and J ends were trimmed by 6 bases and 0 bases, with 11 bases remaining between them. The CDR3 DNA sequence: TGTGCCAGCAGCCTACTCGGGTACCAAGAGACCCAGTACTTC. Protein product: CASSLLGYQETQYF.

CDR3 amino acids: CASSIVSGGNQPQHF. CDR3 sequence (DNA): TGTGCCAGTAGTATTGTGTCAGGGGGCAATCAGCCCCAGCATTTT. The chain is built from TRBV19 and TRBJ1-5; D perhaps matches TRBD1 (6 bases). Germline values: CDR1 LNHDA, CDR2 SQIVND (reference sequence). The germline V and J ends were trimmed by 3 bases and 2 bases, with 11 bases remaining between them. The CDR3 is made up of 15 amino acids.

The chain is built from TRBV6-1 and TRBJ1-1, with a tentative D call TRBD1 (6 bases). The CDR3 length is 15 residues. CDR1 and CDR2 (germline): MNHNS, SASEGT. V was cut by 0 bases and J by 5 bases, with 13 bases left in between. The DNA for the CDR3 is TGTGCCAGCAGTGAAGCGCCAGGGGCGGATACTGAAGCTTTCTTT. Translated, it gives CASSEAPGADTEAFF.

The rearrangement joins TRBV28 to TRBJ2-7, with a weak D call TRBD1 (6 bases). Per germline, CDR1 MDHEN and CDR2 SYDVKM. This CDR3 is 13 amino acids long. Trimming left V 5 bases short and J 0 bases short, with 8 bases between. As DNA, the CDR3 is TGTGCCAGCAGTCGGGACACCTCCTACGAGCAGTACTTC. Its protein is CASSRDTSYEQYF.